One and the same sample provided the 24 T cell receptor beta chains below, sequenced in a study of shared clonotypes between healthy human individuals (dated by TCRdb to about 2020). CD8 naive samples were CD45RO-negative cells positively selected for CCR7, giving a CD45RA+CCR7+ population that excluded TemRA cells. The receptor library was made with the immunoSEQ multiplex PCR assay. The table comes from immuneACCESS by way of TCRdb, which keeps in-frame sequences with V and J called. Part of the clones is missing from these tables; in studies checked, under half for an unresolved V gene and the rest for unknown reasons. This sample gives 2 million to 2.5 million clones in total; under 95% of them show up just once. The biggest ten clones account for over 1.5% of the sample. Input material: naive CD8+ T cells from PBMCs. In light of the paper, this sample's cell subset or site label describes: CD45RA+CCR7+. The receptors stem from a man between 18 and 29 years old in good health. Some clones in this sample may be carry-over from other donors' samples.

J is TRBJ1-2 and V is TRBV10-3; 11 bases map to TRBD1. V lost 2 bases and J lost 4; bases outside the gene matches: 15. Per germline, CDR1 ENHRY and CDR2 SYGVKD. This CDR3 spans 19 amino acids. The CDR3 sequence is CAISERREDRGHGGYGYTF. For the CDR3, the DNA is TGTGCCATCAGTGAGAGGAGGGAGGACAGGGGGCACGGTGGCTATGGCTACACCTTC.

The V gene is TRBV19, the J gene TRBJ2-5, with 7 bases matching TRBD1. Germline CDR1 and CDR2: LNHDA and SQIVND (reference sequence). Losses at the gene ends were 3 bases for V and 5 bases for J; bases not matched to a gene: 6. The CDR3 runs 14 residues. CDR3 protein: CASSIRGGAETQYF. CDR3 coding DNA: TGTGCCAGTAGTATTAGAGGGGGCGCGGAGACCCAGTACTTC.

The chain is built from TRBV28 and TRBJ2-3; 8 bases are shared with TRBD2. The CDR3 extends over 17 amino acids. V was pared by 3 bases and J by 6 bases, with 14 bases of the junction left unmatched. Germline V gives CDR1 MDHEN, CDR2 SYDVKM. The CDR3 DNA reads as TGTGCCAGCAGTTTTGATAAGTCCTGGCCGGGGGGGGATACGCAGTATTTT. Its translation: CASSFDKSWPGGDTQYF.

The chain is built from TRBV2 and TRBJ2-7, with 12 bases lining up with TRBD2. This CDR3 is built from 13 residues. CDR1 is SNHLY, CDR2 FYNNEI, per germline. The J segment lost 4 bases and the V segment lost 8 bases, leaving 3 bases of the junction unmatched. The CDR3 DNA sequence: TGTGCCAGCCGGACTAGCGGGATGTACGAGCAGTACTTC. It codes for CASRTSGMYEQYF. Variable domain in full (rest from reference TRBV2 and TRBJ2-7): EPEVTQTPSHQVTQMGQEVILRCVPISNHLYFYWYRQILGQKVEFLVSFYNNEISEKSEIFDDQFSVERPDGSNFTLKIRSTKLEDSAMYFCASRTSGMYEQYFGPGTRLTVT.

The chain employs TRBV4-1 and TRBJ2-5; D not resolved. TRBJ2-7 matches the DNA end more closely, so the J call is doubtful. The CDR3 is 15 residues long. CDR1 MGHRA and CDR2 YSYEKL come from the germline V gene. CDR3 residues: CASSQALGHAYEQYF. CDR3 coding DNA: TGCGCCAGCAGCCAGGCATTGGGCCATGCGTACGAGCAGTACTTC.

The V and J genes are TRBV30 and TRBJ1-1; D is uncertain. V was cut by 0 bases and J by 1 base, with 6 bases left in between. CDR1 GTSNPN and CDR2 SVGIG come from the germline V gene (reference sequence). The CDR3 has 13 amino acids. In DNA form, the CDR3 reads TGTGCCTGGAGTGTTACAGAGAACACTGAAGCTTTCTTT. This encodes CAWSVTENTEAFF.

V gene TRBV5-4 combines with J gene TRBJ2-3; D perhaps matches TRBD2 (6 bases). The length of the CDR3 is 17 residues. Germline V gene sequence: CDR1 SGHNT, CDR2 YYREEE (reference sequence). V was shortened by 0 bases and J by 1 base, with 15 bases between the two germline ends. CDR3 sequence: CASSLGLRGIGTDTQYF. The CDR3 DNA reads TGTGCCAGCAGCTTGGGGTTGCGGGGAATCGGCACAGATACGCAGTATTTT.

The V call is TRBV16, the J call TRBJ1-1, with unresolved D. Trimming stripped 4 bases from V and 5 bases from J, with 17 bases between. Per germline, CDR1 KGHSY and CDR2 FQNENV. CDR3 length: 15 residues. For the CDR3, the DNA is TGTGCCAGCAGCCTAACTGCGGCCTCCGGGACTGAAGCTTTCTTT. Residues: CASSLTAASGTEAFF. Full variable domain (remainder filled in from reference TRBV16 and TRBJ1-1): GEEVAQTPKHLVRGEGQKAKLYCAPIKGHSYVFWYQQVLKNEFKFLISFQNENVFDETGMPKERFSAKCLPNSPCSLEIQATKLEDSAVYFCASSLTAASGTEAFFGQGTRLTVV.

This clone was counted between two and nine times. This chain joins TRBV5-4 and TRBJ2-7, with D maybe TRBD1 (6 bases). Germline CDR1 SGHNT, CDR2 YYREEE (reference sequence). V dropped 4 bases and J dropped 9 bases, with 14 bases sitting between them. The CDR3 covers 12 residues. Written as DNA, the CDR3 is TGTGCCAGCAGCATCGAGGGGGTACGGCAGTACTTC. The encoded protein is CASSIEGVRQYF.

This chain links TRBV28 with TRBJ2-7; D ambiguous. The CDR3 is made up of 15 amino acids. Trimming took off 7 bases at V and 2 bases at J, with 18 bases between the two ends. Per germline, CDR1 MDHEN and CDR2 SYDVKM. The DNA for the CDR3 is TGTGCCAGCAAATTAGAACGGACGGGTCCCTACGAGCAGTACTTC. Amino acid sequence: CASKLERTGPYEQYF.

This chain uses TRBV7-8 with TRBJ2-1, with 9 bases matching TRBD2. The CDR3 extends over 13 amino acids. V lost 11 bases, J lost 4 bases, and 6 bases stayed unmatched. CDR1 is SGHVS and CDR2 is FQNEAQ in the germline V gene. The CDR3 bases are TGTGCCGTCCTTAGCGGGAGATACAATGAGCAGTTCTTC. This sequence encodes CAVLSGRYNEQFF.

The genes are TRBV28 and TRBJ2-7; 7 nucleotides align to TRBD1. Looked up from germline, CDR1 is MDHEN and CDR2 is SYDVKM. The CDR3 covers 13 residues. V lost 3 bases and J lost 7; bases outside the gene matches: 6. The CDR3 spells CASSFGGRGEQYF. The CDR3 nucleotides read TGTGCCAGCAGTTTTGGGGGCAGGGGGGAGCAGTACTTC.

The rearrangement joins TRBV6-5 to TRBJ2-3; D might be TRBD2 (5 bases). In germline, CDR1 is MNHEY, CDR2 SVGAGI. The CDR3 extends over 15 amino acids. V was cut by 9 bases and J by 6 bases, with 22 bases left in between. CDR3 region: CARVKTGSGADTQYF. The CDR3 DNA sequence: TGTGCCAGAGTAAAGACGGGGAGCGGAGCGGATACGCAGTATTTT.

This rearrangement joins TRBV28 to TRBJ1-4; D uncertain. V was cut by 1 base and J by 0 bases, with 0 bases left in between. CDR1 is MDHEN, CDR2 SYDVKM, per germline. This CDR3 contains 13 residues. The CDR3 spells CASSLSTNEKLFF. CDR3 coding DNA: TGTGCCAGCAGTTTATCAACTAATGAAAAACTGTTTTTT.

Remarks on this clone: Other DNA sequences from this sample encode an identical CDR3 as well. This CDR3 reads CASSFGTANTEAFF. In DNA, the CDR3 is TGTGCCAGTAGTTTTGGGACAGCGAACACTGAAGCTTTCTTT. This sequence joins TRBV19 and TRBJ1-1, with 7 bases matching TRBD1. The CDR3 runs 14 residues. The germline CDR1 and CDR2 sequences are LNHDA and SQIVND (reference sequence). J gave up 1 base and V 5 bases, and 4 bases lay outside the gene matches.

The chain links TRBV9 to TRBJ1-5; D ambiguous. The CDR3 runs 16 residues. From germline, CDR1 is SGDLS and CDR2 YYNGEE. V lost 0 bases to trimming and J lost 1 base, with 11 bases between them. Here the CDR3 DNA reads TGTGCCAGCAGCGTAGGGGCGTCTCTCAGCAATCAGCCCCAGCATTTT. Its translation is CASSVGASLSNQPQHF.

This chain uses TRBV5-1 with TRBJ1-2; D is ambiguous. CDR1 SGHRS and CDR2 YFSETQ come from the germline V gene. CDR3 length equals 15 residues. V lost 0 bases to trimming and J lost 4 bases, with 13 bases between them. The CDR3 DNA follows: TGCGCCAGCAGCTTGGCGGCGGGGAGCGGCTATGGCTACACCTTC. Its protein is CASSLAAGSGYGYTF.

The rearrangement joins TRBV5-5 to TRBJ1-3; maybe TRBD1 (5 bases). The CDR3 has 15 amino acids. With 4 bases removed from V and 2 bases from J, the gap between germline ends came to 13 bases. Germline V gene data show CDR1 as SGHKS and CDR2 as YYEKEE (reference sequence). CDR3 DNA: TGTGCCAGCAGCCTAGGGACCGGTGCTGGAAACACCATATATTTT. Translation gives CASSLGTGAGNTIYF.

About this clone itself: At the DNA level, this CDR3 is encoded by other sequences in the same sample as well. The chain joins TRBV29-1 to TRBJ1-2; D not resolved. The length of the CDR3 is 10 residues. Trimming took off 5 bases at V and 8 bases at J, with 9 bases between the two ends. Germline V CDR1 and CDR2: SQVTM, ANQGSEA. CDR3 sequence: CSVPPLGYTF. The CDR3, as DNA: TGCAGCGTTCCCCCTCTAGGCTACACCTTC.

The chain links TRBV5-1 to TRBJ2-7, with TRBD2 matching over 9 bases. CDR1 is SGHRS, CDR2 YFSETQ, per germline. V trimming: 1 base; J trimming: 5 bases; junction bases outside the gene matches: 7. The CDR3 length is 15 residues. The DNA for the CDR3 is TGCGCCAGCAGCTTGTCTAGCGGGACTAGAAACGAGCAGTACTTC. Translating gives CASSLSSGTRNEQYF. The entire variable domain, with the rest obtained from reference TRBV5-1 and TRBJ2-7, is as follows: KAGVTQTPRYLIKTRGQQVTLSCSPISGHRSVSWYQQTPGQGLQFLFEYFSETQRNKGNFPGRFSGRQFSNSRSEMNVSTLELGDSALYLCASSLSSGTRNEQYFGPGTRLTVT.

This clone was seen a single time. V gene TRBV28 combines with J gene TRBJ2-7; D is possibly TRBD2 (5 bases). Per the germline V gene, CDR1 is MDHEN and CDR2 is SYDVKM. V was cut by 3 bases and J by 4 bases, with 13 bases left in between. The CDR3 totals 14 residues. The CDR3 region is CASSFLTPGYEQYF. DNA of the CDR3: TGTGCCAGCAGTTTTCTAACCCCGGGATACGAGCAGTACTTC.

The chain links TRBV7-6 to TRBJ1-5, with 7 bases lining up with TRBD1. Germline assignment: CDR1 SGHVS and CDR2 FNYEAQ. CDR3 length: 15 amino acids. V trimming: 3 bases; J trimming: 3 bases; junction bases outside the gene matches: 5. The CDR3 sequence is CASSLGTAPNQPQHF. CDR3 nucleotide sequence: TGTGCCAGCAGCTTGGGGACAGCCCCCAATCAGCCCCAGCATTTT.

The chain carries TRBV7-8 and TRBJ2-1, with 8 bases matching TRBD2. CDR3 length equals 15 residues. Unmatched junction bases numbered 8, after V lost 8 bases and J lost 2 bases. Per the germline V gene, CDR1 is SGHVS and CDR2 is FQNEAQ. CDR3 bases: TGTGCCAGCCAAAGAGCGGGGGTAACCTACAATGAGCAGTTCTTC. Translated: CASQRAGVTYNEQFF.

The V gene is TRBV4-3, the J gene TRBJ2-3, with 13 bases aligning to TRBD2. Looked up from germline, CDR1 is LGHNA and CDR2 is YSLEER. V gave up 2 bases and J gave up 6 bases; unmatched junction bases: 11. This CDR3 is 18 amino acids long. CDR3 DNA: TGCGCCAGCAGCCAAAAATTAGGACTAGCGGGAGATGGGGATACGCAGTATTTT. Protein: CASSQKLGLAGDGDTQYF.